The rows below give T cell receptor beta chains drawn from one sample of a study of multiple sclerosis patients with progressive multifocal leukoencephalopathy. Generated by immunoSEQ multiplex PCR, the TCRdb table keeps only in-frame clones and is missing some. The table has more than 30,000 clones, roughly 87% seen once. The sequencing used PBMCs, collected from a patient treated with natalizumab. The source is a woman aged 40 to 49 with progressive multifocal leukoencephalopathy. Both conserved end residues are part of each CDR3. A D gene is named only where the DNA matches it firmly. A clone size is listed for some rows: how often the clone was seen (once, few, many), or a class if it is expanded.

DNA,CDR3,size,D,length,V,J
TGTGCTAGTGGTCCCACCAGACAGGGGGCCGGGGAGCTGTTTTTT,CASGPTRQGAGELFF,.,TRBD1,15,TRBV12-5,TRBJ2-2
TGTGCCAGCAGTTCCCCCGGGACCTCAATCTACAATGAGCAGTTCTTC,CASSSPGTSIYNEQFF,.,.,16,TRBV6-5,TRBJ2-1
TGTGCCAGCAGGGGGGGGACAGATAATAACTATGGCTACACCTTC,CASRGGTDNNYGYTF,.,TRBD1,15,TRBV28,TRBJ1-2
TGTGCCAGCAGCTTGGGTAGCGGGAAGGATACGCAGTATTTT,CASSLGSGKDTQYF,few,TRBD2,14,TRBV5-4,TRBJ2-3
TGCGCCAGCAGCCAAGATCGGGACACCGGGGAGCTGTTTTTT,CASSQDRDTGELFF,.,.,14,TRBV4-3,TRBJ2-2
TGTGCCAGCAGCTTAGATGGGACACGCCTCGATGAAGCTTTCTTT,CASSLDGTRLDEAFF,.,.,15,TRBV7-9,TRBJ1-1
TGTGCCATCAGTGACCCTCGTGAGGGGGGCTCCAAATTCTCCTACAATGAGCAGTTCTTC,CAISDPREGGSKFSYNEQFF,.,.,20,TRBV10-3,TRBJ2-1
TGTGCCAGCAGCAGAATTTCACCCCTCCACTTT,CASSRISPLHF,.,.,11,TRBV2,TRBJ1-6
TGCGCCAGCAGCTTGGGCGGGACTAGTGGGGTCGATGAGCAGTTCTTC,CASSLGGTSGVDEQFF,.,TRBD2,16,TRBV5-1,TRBJ2-1
TGTGCCAGCAGCCCGGTGAGGGGGCGAAAGTCTGGAAACACCATATATTTT,CASSPVRGRKSGNTIYF,few,TRBD1,17,TRBV7-9,TRBJ1-3
TGTGCCAGCAGCCCTACTAGCGGGAGAGGCAATGAGCAGTTCTTC,CASSPTSGRGNEQFF,.,TRBD2,15,TRBV28,TRBJ2-1
TGCGCCAGCAGCTTGAAAGGGGCTCAGCCCCAGCATTTT,CASSLKGAQPQHF,.,.,13,TRBV5-1,TRBJ1-5
TGTGCCAGCAGCCAAGATCCAGGCAATGAAAAACTGTTTTTT,CASSQDPGNEKLFF,.,.,14,TRBV4-2,TRBJ1-4
TGTGCCAGCAGCCGTAGGGAGCAGCAAGAGACCCAGTACTTC,CASSRREQQETQYF,.,.,14,TRBV9,TRBJ2-5
TGTGCCAGGGACAGGGGGGACACTGAAGCTTTCTTT,CARDRGDTEAFF,.,TRBD1,12,TRBV30,TRBJ1-1
TGTGCCAGCAGCCCGAATCTAAATTCACCCCTCCACTTT,CASSPNLNSPLHF,.,.,13,TRBV27,TRBJ1-6
TGCGCCAGCAGCTCGATCAATACTAGCGACGAGCAGTTCTTC,CASSSINTSDEQFF,.,TRBD2,14,TRBV5-1,TRBJ2-1
TGTGCCAGCACCCCCGGGCGGTATGAAGCTTTCTTT,CASTPGRYEAFF,.,.,12,TRBV6-1,TRBJ1-1
TGTGCCAGCAGCGACCTTAATGAAAAACTGTTTTTT,CASSDLNEKLFF,.,.,12,TRBV7-9,TRBJ1-4
TGTGCCAGCGGCACTTTAGGGGCTCAAAACATTCAGTACTTC,CASGTLGAQNIQYF,.,.,14,TRBV27,TRBJ2-4
TGTGCCACGGCCCCTGCAGGGAAAAATGAAAAACTGTTTTTT,CATAPAGKNEKLFF,few,.,14,TRBV19,TRBJ1-4
TGCGCCAGCAGCTTGCCCCGGACTAGTGGGGATACGCAGTATTTT,CASSLPRTSGDTQYF,.,TRBD2,15,TRBV5-1,TRBJ2-3
TGTGCCAGCAGTGAAGGAGGGGGGAACACTGAAGCTTTCTTT,CASSEGGGNTEAFF,.,.,14,TRBV27,TRBJ1-1
TGTGCTAGTGGTTGGGGACAGGTAGGGAATCAGCCCCAGCATTTT,CASGWGQVGNQPQHF,.,TRBD1,15,TRBV12-5,TRBJ1-5
TGTGCCAGCAACAAACCGGGCCTCCAGGGCTACGAGCAGTACTTC,CASNKPGLQGYEQYF,.,.,15,TRBV6-5,TRBJ2-7
TGCAGTGCTGTGGACGTGTACGAGCAGTACTTC,CSAVDVYEQYF,.,.,11,TRBV20-1,TRBJ2-7
TGTGCCAGCAGCCCCCGGGGGACAGCGAACACCGGGGAGCTGTTTTTT,CASSPRGTANTGELFF,once,.,16,TRBV7-3,TRBJ2-2
TGTGCCAGCAGCTTAGACCCAGAGAACACTGAAGCTTTCTTT,CASSLDPENTEAFF,.,.,14,TRBV11-1,TRBJ1-1
TGTGCCAGCAGCTCCAGGACAGGGGACTTGTTGGAGCAGTACTTC,CASSSRTGDLLEQYF,.,TRBD1,15,TRBV7-2,TRBJ2-7
TGTGCCAGCAGCGTAGGGGTCGGCTCCTACGAGCAGTACTTC,CASSVGVGSYEQYF,.,.,14,TRBV9,TRBJ2-7
TGTGCCAGTACGGTGGACCTTTTAAACACTGAAGCTTTCTTT,CASTVDLLNTEAFF,once,.,14,TRBV19,TRBJ1-1
TGTGCCAGCAGTTTCGGGGGTCCCAATGAGCAGTTCTTC,CASSFGGPNEQFF,.,.,13,TRBV28,TRBJ2-1
TGCGCCAGCAGCCGAGAACAGGGGGTGAACTATGGCTACACCTTC,CASSREQGVNYGYTF,.,TRBD1,15,TRBV4-3,TRBJ1-2
TGTGCCAGGGGGACAGGGGGACCAAACTATGGCTACACCTTC,CARGTGGPNYGYTF,.,TRBD1,14,TRBV30,TRBJ1-2
TGTGCCAGCAGGCCGGGACTAGCATCCACCGGGGAGCTGTTTTTT,CASRPGLASTGELFF,.,TRBD2,15,TRBV28,TRBJ2-2
TGTGCCAGCAGCTTAGCTGCTAGCGGGGTCCCTAGCACAGATACGCAGTATTTT,CASSLAASGVPSTDTQYF,.,TRBD2,18,TRBV7-2,TRBJ2-3
TGTGCCAGCAGCTCTGCGGGGTCCGAGCAGTACTTC,CASSSAGSEQYF,.,.,12,TRBV13,TRBJ2-7
TGTGCCAGCAGCTGGGGTTGGCGGGATACGCAGTATTTT,CASSWGWRDTQYF,.,.,13,TRBV27,TRBJ2-3
TGTGCCAGCAGTAAGGACGGCCTAAGGGCCAACGTCCTGACTTTC,CASSKDGLRANVLTF,once,.,15,TRBV6-1,TRBJ2-6
TGTGCCAGCAGCTTGAGGTCCGGGGGGGCGAATTCACCCCTCCACTTT,CASSLRSGGANSPLHF,few,.,16,TRBV5-6,TRBJ1-6
TGCAGCGTCCCCGAGGGTGGGAGGAACACTGAAGCTTTCTTT,CSVPEGGRNTEAFF,.,.,14,TRBV29-1,TRBJ1-1
TGTGCCAGCAGTGGAAAAGGGATTTATTTAGCTTTCTTT,CASSGKGIYLAFF,once,.,13,TRBV25-1,TRBJ1-1
TGTGCCAGCAGCTTGGGGCAGGGAGGCGAAAAACTGTTTTTT,CASSLGQGGEKLFF,.,.,14,TRBV7-2,TRBJ1-4
TGTGCCAGCAGCCCGCAGGGTTTCGACGAGCAGTACTTC,CASSPQGFDEQYF,.,.,13,TRBV7-2,TRBJ2-7
TGTGCTAGTGGTTTCCCGACAGGGGGTAACTATGGCTACACCTTC,CASGFPTGGNYGYTF,.,TRBD1,15,TRBV12-5,TRBJ1-2
TGTGCCAGCAGTTTTGATGGTACCGTATCTACTGAAGCTTTCTTT,CASSFDGTVSTEAFF,.,.,15,TRBV28,TRBJ1-1
TGCGCCAGCGGCCGGGGATCCTCCTACTACGAGCAGTACTTC,CASGRGSSYYEQYF,.,.,14,TRBV23-1,TRBJ2-7
TGTGCCAGCAGCTGGGCCGGGACTACTAGCACAGATACGCAGTATTTT,CASSWAGTTSTDTQYF,.,TRBD2,16,TRBV7-2,TRBJ2-3
TGTGCCAGTAGTATAGATCTAGCTTCCCTCTTCGATGAGCAGTTCTTC,CASSIDLASLFDEQFF,.,.,16,TRBV19,TRBJ2-1
TGTGCCAGCTCACCCGGTGGGTTCACTGAAGCTTTCTTT,CASSPGGFTEAFF,.,.,13,TRBV18,TRBJ1-1
TGTGCCAGCTCACCACAGCGACAGGGACGGGCGAGCACTGAAGCTTTCTTT,CASSPQRQGRASTEAFF,.,TRBD1,17,TRBV18,TRBJ1-1
TGTGCCAGCAGCCGGGAGAGGGGCAGGGGTGAAAAACTGTTTTTT,CASSRERGRGEKLFF,.,.,15,TRBV7-8,TRBJ1-4
TGTGCCAGCAGCTTGGGGGACCAGGGGTCACCCCTCCACTTT,CASSLGDQGSPLHF,.,.,14,TRBV7-2,TRBJ1-6
TGTGCCAGCAGCCGGGGGGGCTCCTACAATGAGCAGTTCTTC,CASSRGGSYNEQFF,.,TRBD2,14,TRBV7-9,TRBJ2-1
TGTGCCAGCAGTTCTAGGGGGTGGGACACTGAAGCTTTCTTT,CASSSRGWDTEAFF,once,.,14,TRBV28,TRBJ1-1
TGCGCCAGCAGCGAAGGACAGGGGCGACACTCTGGAAACACCATATATTTT,CASSEGQGRHSGNTIYF,few,TRBD1,17,TRBV5-1,TRBJ1-3
TGTGCCAGCCGGACAGCTTTAAATGAAAAACTGTTTTTT,CASRTALNEKLFF,medium-sized,.,13,TRBV2,TRBJ1-4
TGTGCCAGCAGCTCATTAGCGGGGAGCCCCCCCTACGAGCAGTACTTC,CASSSLAGSPPYEQYF,.,TRBD2,16,TRBV7-2,TRBJ2-7
TGCGCCAGCAGCTCAGCAGGGGGCTCTAGCACAGATACGCAGTATTTT,CASSSAGGSSTDTQYF,.,TRBD1,16,TRBV5-1,TRBJ2-3